The 11 T cell receptor beta chains given below trace back to one sample, sequenced in a study of blood T cell repertoires in COVID-19. TCRdb's table, derived via immunoSEQ multiplex PCR, lists solely in-frame clones and lacks some. The repertoire includes some 330,000 clones, over 75% of them detected once, and about 5% sits in the top ten. The sequenced material came from PBMCs or T cells enriched from blood (not recorded which). The origin of the receptors is a man aged 25-45 years who had recovered from COVID-19.

The genes are TRBV28 and TRBJ1-2; 9 positions agree with TRBD1. Germline values: CDR1 MDHEN, CDR2 SYDVKM. With V trimmed by 5 bases and J by 3 bases, 4 bases remained unmatched. The CDR3 runs 14 residues. CDR3 protein: CASSGTGRDYGYTF. CDR3 DNA: TGTGCCAGCAGTGGGACAGGGCGGGACTATGGCTACACCTTC.

The chain joins TRBV6-5 to TRBJ1-5; possibly TRBD1 for D (5 bases). From germline, CDR1 is MNHEY and CDR2 SVGAGI. This CDR3 spans 14 amino acids. V dropped 7 bases and J dropped 0 bases, with 10 bases sitting between them. For the CDR3, the DNA is TGTGCCAGCACCAGGGCCTATAGCAATCAGCCCCAGCATTTT. Its protein is CASTRAYSNQPQHF.

This clone showed up just once. The chain couples TRBV13 to TRBJ1-1; no reliable D call. Trimming left V 3 bases short and J 4 bases short, with 9 bases between. CDR3 size: 13 residues. In germline, CDR1 is PRHDT, CDR2 FYEKMQ (reference sequence). DNA for the CDR3: TGTGCCAGCAGCTTGAGGATGGGCACTGAAGCTTTCTTT. This gives the protein CASSLRMGTEAFF.

The chain couples TRBV7-9 to TRBJ2-7; D is undetermined. V lost 1 base to trimming and J lost 2 bases, with 9 bases between them. This CDR3 has 14 residues. Germline-derived CDR1 and CDR2 are SEHNR and FQNEAQ (reference sequence). CDR3: CASSLGHRTYEQYF. The CDR3 DNA is TGTGCCAGCAGCTTAGGTCACAGAACCTACGAGCAGTACTTC.

This clone has only one observation. V is TRBV19 and J is TRBJ2-4, with 11 bases lining up with TRBD2. The CDR3 spans 17 residues. Germline lookup yields CDR1 LNHDA and CDR2 SQIVND (reference sequence). V gave up 2 bases and J gave up 7 bases; unmatched junction bases: 10. The CDR3 reads CASSIPSGGPGVNIQYF. CDR3 nucleotide sequence: TGTGCCAGTAGTATACCTAGCGGGGGGCCGGGAGTGAACATTCAGTACTTC.

The chain has TRBV5-1 and TRBJ2-7; 7 nucleotides agree with TRBD1. Germline values: CDR1 SGHRS, CDR2 YFSETQ. J gave up 2 bases and V 5 bases, and 10 bases lay outside the gene matches. The CDR3 consists of 15 residues. In DNA, the CDR3 is TGCGCCAGCAGAATGGGACAGCACTCTACCTACGAGCAGTACTTC. Amino acids: CASRMGQHSTYEQYF. Full variable domain (remainder filled in from reference TRBV5-1 and TRBJ2-7): KAGVTQTPRYLIKTRGQQVTLSCSPISGHRSVSWYQQTPGQGLQFLFEYFSETQRNKGNFPGRFSGRQFSNSRSEMNVSTLELGDSALYLCASRMGQHSTYEQYFGPGTRLTVT.

The rearrangement joins TRBV6-4 to TRBJ1-3, with 7 bases lining up with TRBD1. CDR3 length: 13 amino acids. Germline V lookup: CDR1 MRHNA, CDR2 SNTAGT. V was clipped by 10 bases and J by 8 bases; unmatched bases: 11. The DNA for the CDR3 is TGTGCCATCCACCCCAGGGGGGAGCACACCATATATTTT. Amino acids: CAIHPRGEHTIYF.

Here the CDR3 DNA reads TGCAGCGCCGGAGACCAAGAGACCCAGTACTTC. It yields the protein CSAGDQETQYF. V is TRBV29-1 and J is TRBJ2-5, with D unresolved. The V gene's germline CDR1 is SQVTM and CDR2 ANQGSEA. V was cut by 7 bases and J by 0 bases, with 6 bases left in between. The CDR3 is 11 residues long.

The chain has TRBV5-5 and TRBJ1-6; 8 bases are a match to TRBD1. J lost 11 bases, V lost 1 base, and 8 bases had no gene match. Per the germline V gene, CDR1 is SGHKS and CDR2 is YYEKEE (reference sequence). The length of the CDR3 is 15 residues. The CDR3 spells CASSLSGQDIPPLHF. The CDR3 DNA reads TGTGCCAGCAGCTTGTCGGGACAGGACATTCCACCCCTCCACTTT.

This clone showed up just once. V usage is TRBV27 and J usage is TRBJ2-5, with D perhaps TRBD2 (5 bases). V lost 1 base, J lost 5 bases, and 11 bases lay in between. Germline CDR1 MNHEY, CDR2 SMNVEV (reference sequence). The CDR3 contains 14 residues. The CDR3 DNA reads TGTGCCAGCAGTTTATTCTGGCGGGCTGAGACCCAGTACTTC. Translation gives CASSLFWRAETQYF.

Turning to this clone: The germline gene is not matched at one end of the junction; a read error may be the cause. The J gene is TRBJ2-1, the V gene TRBV3-1 (or the pseudogene TRBV3-2); TRBD1 matches 10 bases. Germline V gene data show CDR1 as LGHDT and CDR2 as YNNKEL (reference sequence). The CDR3 loop spans 15 amino acids. The DNA for the CDR3 is TGTGCCAGCAGCCGTTTAGGGACAGGGGTCAATGAGCGGTTCTTC. This gives the protein CASSRLGTGVNERFF.